The rows below give T cell receptor beta chains drawn from one sample of a study of Ad26.COV2.S vaccination and SARS-CoV-2 variants. TCRdb's table, derived via immunoSEQ multiplex PCR, lists solely in-frame clones and lacks some. The sample contains about 680,000 clones, roughly nine tenths of which appear only once. Sequencing used peripheral blood, obtained in a trial of Ad26.COV2.S vaccine versus placebo. The receptor source for this set is a person aged 18-65 years who received the Ad26.COV2.S COVID-19 vaccine or a placebo. Both conserved end residues are part of each CDR3. A D gene is named only where the DNA matches it firmly. Only part of the rows carry a size: once, few, many, or a class if the clone is expanded.

d_call clone_size j_call v_call cdr3_aa cdr3_nt
. . TRBJ1-6 TRBV21-1 CASSKKPRASYNSPLHF TGTGCCAGCAGCAAAAAGCCCAGGGCCTCCTATAATTCACCCCTCCACTTT
. . TRBJ2-3 TRBV7-7 CASSSWDGPQYF TGTGCCAGCAGCTCCTGGGACGGCCCGCAGTATTTT
. few TRBJ1-2 TRBV7-9 CASSLRSEYGYTF TGTGCCAGCAGCTTACGGTCAGAGTATGGCTACACCTTC
. once TRBJ2-4 TRBV7-2 CASSLFTDPAKNIQYF TGTGCCAGCAGCTTGTTTACCGATCCGGCCAAAAACATTCAGTACTTC
TRBD1 . TRBJ1-3 TRBV4-3 CASSPNRQGANGNTIYF TGCGCCAGCAGCCCTAATCGACAGGGGGCGAACGGAAACACCATATATTTT
TRBD1 . TRBJ1-3 TRBV2 CASSDGTGGNTIYF TGTGCCAGCAGTGACGGGACAGGGGGAAACACCATATATTTT
. . TRBJ1-2 TRBV7-2 CASSFYGLGGYTF TGTGCCAGCAGCTTCTATGGTTTAGGTGGCTACACCTTC
. . TRBJ2-2 TRBV2 CASSAQGNTGELFF TGTGCCAGCAGCGCCCAGGGGAACACCGGGGAGCTGTTTTTT
. . TRBJ2-7 TRBV4-3 CASSQGAGYEQYF TGCGCCAGCAGCCAAGGGGCCGGATACGAGCAGTACTTC
. few TRBJ2-1 TRBV7-6 CASSLQGHEQFF TGTGCCAGCAGCTTACAAGGACATGAGCAGTTCTTC
TRBD1 . TRBJ2-7 TRBV18 CASSPPAGGSYEQYF TGTGCCAGCTCACCACCGGCAGGGGGCTCCTACGAGCAGTACTTC
. . TRBJ1-4 TRBV18 CASSADLKFNEKLFF TGTGCCAGCTCAGCGGACCTGAAATTTAATGAAAAACTGTTTTTT
. once TRBJ2-5 TRBV6-5 CASSYGGRETQYF TGTGCCAGCAGTTATGGGGGGCGAGAGACCCAGTACTTC
TRBD1 . TRBJ1-2 TRBV19 CASSMIGQAYGYTF TGTGCCAGTAGTATGATCGGACAGGCCTATGGCTACACCTTC
. . TRBJ1-2 TRBV6-6 CASSPDSRYGYTF TGTGCCAGCAGTCCAGACAGCCGCTATGGCTACACCTTC
TRBD2 once TRBJ2-1 TRBV15 CATRIAGSSYNEQFF TGTGCCACCAGGATAGCGGGGAGCTCCTACAATGAGCAGTTCTTC
. . TRBJ2-2 TRBV15 CATRPEQANTGELFF TGTGCCACCAGACCGGAACAAGCGAACACCGGGGAGCTGTTTTTT
TRBD2 . TRBJ2-3 TRBV20-1 CSASFAGGLTDTQYF TGCAGTGCTAGTTTCGCGGGGGGGCTCACAGATACGCAGTATTTT
TRBD1 once TRBJ2-2 TRBV18 CASTSWDRATGELFF TGTGCCAGCACCTCATGGGACAGAGCCACCGGGGAGCTGTTTTTT
. once TRBJ1-1 TRBV29-1 CSVGLRFNTEAFF TGCAGCGTTGGATTGCGGTTTAACACTGAAGCTTTCTTT
. . TRBJ2-7 TRBV3-1/TRBV3-2 CASSQNSPSYEQYF TGTGCCAGCAGCCAAAACTCCCCCTCTTACGAGCAGTACTTC
. . TRBJ2-7 TRBV24-1 CATSVLNYEQYF TGTGCCACCAGTGTCCTTAACTACGAGCAGTACTTC
. . TRBJ2-2 TRBV5-6 CASSLVDINTGELFF TGTGCCAGCAGCTTGGTGGACATAAACACCGGGGAGCTGTTTTTT
. . TRBJ2-2 TRBV7-8 CASSFSGITYTGELFF TGTGCCAGCAGCTTTAGCGGTATAACGTACACCGGGGAGCTGTTTTTT
TRBD1 . TRBJ1-6 TRBV28 CASSTDRGSYNSPLHF TGTGCCAGCAGTACCGACAGGGGCTCCTATAATTCACCCCTCCACTTT
. few TRBJ2-3 TRBV19 CASRNPAVTDTQYF TGTGCCAGTAGAAACCCGGCGGTCACAGATACGCAGTATTTT
. . TRBJ2-5 TRBV3-1/TRBV3-2 CASSQETGAQVTQYF TGTGCCAGCAGCCAAGAGACGGGGGCGCAGGTGACCCAGTACTTC
. . TRBJ1-5 TRBV7-2 CASSFTPGQPQHF TGTGCCAGCAGCTTCACTCCGGGGCAGCCCCAGCATTTT
TRBD2 . TRBJ2-1 TRBV15 CATSRGLLAGPNNEQFF TGTGCCACCAGCAGAGGCCTTCTAGCGGGACCTAACAATGAGCAGTTCTTC
. . TRBJ1-5 TRBV21-1 CASLQPGHPNRWPQHF TGTGCCAGCTTACAACCGGGACACCCGAATCGTTGGCCCCAGCATTTT
TRBD1 . TRBJ1-2 TRBV19 CASSLQGADGYTF TGTGCCAGTAGCCTACAGGGGGCGGATGGCTACACCTTC
TRBD2 few TRBJ2-3 TRBV7-3 CASSFLAGGTDTQYF TGTGCCAGCAGCTTCCTAGCGGGGGGCACAGATACGCAGTATTTT
. . TRBJ2-1 TRBV20-1 CSPLSYNEQFF TGCAGCCCCTTAAGTTACAATGAGCAGTTCTTC
. . TRBJ2-7 TRBV11-2 CASSVVYEQYF TGTGCCAGCAGCGTGGTCTACGAGCAGTACTTC
. . TRBJ1-6 TRBV18 CASSPTQPASPLHF TGTGCCAGCTCACCGACACAACCGGCGTCACCCCTCCACTTT
TRBD1 . TRBJ2-5 TRBV25-1 CASSDQTGGGETQYF TGTGCCAGCAGTGACCAGACAGGGGGCGGTGAGACCCAGTACTTC
. . TRBJ2-1 TRBV5-1 CASSNTDRKYNEQFF TGCGCCAGCAGCAATACCGACAGGAAATACAATGAGCAGTTCTTC
. . TRBJ2-2 TRBV3-1/TRBV3-2 CASSQSRVTGELFF TGTGCCAGCAGCCAGTCCCGGGTCACCGGGGAGCTGTTTTTT
. . TRBJ1-1 TRBV29-1 CSVTGQSNTEAFF TGCAGCGTTACGGGGCAATCGAACACTGAAGCTTTCTTT
TRBD2 . TRBJ2-5 TRBV4-1 CASSPWTSDQETQYF TGCGCCAGCAGCCCGTGGACTAGCGACCAAGAGACCCAGTACTTC
. . TRBJ2-2 TRBV3-1/TRBV3-2 CASSPVFGNTGELFF TGTGCCAGCAGCCCCGTCTTCGGGAACACCGGGGAGCTGTTTTTT
TRBD1 . TRBJ2-7 TRBV10-3 CAINRDRGANEQYF TGTGCCATCAACCGGGACAGGGGGGCCAACGAGCAGTACTTC
TRBD1 . TRBJ1-5 TRBV19 CASTVYPLGQGNQPQHF TGTGCCAGTACCGTATACCCACTGGGACAGGGGAATCAGCCCCAGCATTTT
. . TRBJ2-4 TRBV7-9 CASSLDRRNIQYF TGTGCCAGCAGCTTAGATCGGCGAAACATTCAGTACTTC
. once TRBJ2-5 TRBV5-1 CASSVGPGSETQYF TGCGCCAGCAGCGTTGGACCTGGCTCAGAGACCCAGTACTTC
. . TRBJ2-4 TRBV6-1 CASSEPRQTLAKNIQYF TGTGCCAGCAGTGAACCGCGACAGACCTTAGCCAAAAACATTCAGTACTTC